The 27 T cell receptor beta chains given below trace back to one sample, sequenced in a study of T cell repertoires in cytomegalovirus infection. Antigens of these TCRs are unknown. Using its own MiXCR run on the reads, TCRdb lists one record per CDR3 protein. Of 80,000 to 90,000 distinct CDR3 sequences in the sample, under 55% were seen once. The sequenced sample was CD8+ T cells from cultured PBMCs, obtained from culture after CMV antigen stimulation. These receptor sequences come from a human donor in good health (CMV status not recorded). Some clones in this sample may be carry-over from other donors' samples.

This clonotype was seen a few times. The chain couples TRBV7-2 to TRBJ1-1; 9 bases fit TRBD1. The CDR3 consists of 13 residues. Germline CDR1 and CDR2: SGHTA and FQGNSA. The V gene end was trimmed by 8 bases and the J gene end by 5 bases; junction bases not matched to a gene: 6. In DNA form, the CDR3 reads TGTGCCAGCCAACAGGGGGCATGGACTGAAGCTTTCTTT. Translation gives CASQQGAWTEAFF.

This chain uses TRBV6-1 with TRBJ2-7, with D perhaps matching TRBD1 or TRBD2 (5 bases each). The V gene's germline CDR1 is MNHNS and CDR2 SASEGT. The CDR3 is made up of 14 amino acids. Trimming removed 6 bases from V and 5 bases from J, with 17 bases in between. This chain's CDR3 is CASRAGARVDEQYF. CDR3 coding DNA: TGTGCCAGCAGGGCCGGGGCACGTGTGGACGAGCAGTACTTC.

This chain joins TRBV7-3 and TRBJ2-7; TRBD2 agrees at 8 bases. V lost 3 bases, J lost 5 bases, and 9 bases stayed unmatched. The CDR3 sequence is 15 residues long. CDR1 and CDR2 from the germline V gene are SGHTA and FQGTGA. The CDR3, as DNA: TGTGCCAGCAGCTTGGTGGTAGCGGGGTTCCACGAGCAGTACTTC. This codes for CASSLVVAGFHEQYF.

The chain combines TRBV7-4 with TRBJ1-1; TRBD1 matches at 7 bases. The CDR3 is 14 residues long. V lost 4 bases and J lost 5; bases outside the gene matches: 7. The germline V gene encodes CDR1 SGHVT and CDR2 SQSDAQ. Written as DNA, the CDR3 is TGTGCCAGCAGCTCAGCAGGGGGAGGGACTGAAGCTTTCTTT. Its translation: CASSSAGGGTEAFF.

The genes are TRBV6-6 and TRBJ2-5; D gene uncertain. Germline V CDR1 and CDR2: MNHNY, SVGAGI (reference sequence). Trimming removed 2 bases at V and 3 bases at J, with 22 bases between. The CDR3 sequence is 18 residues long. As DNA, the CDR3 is TGTGCCAGCAGTTACCCCACCCAGTCGGTTCGAAACGAAGAGACCCAGTACTTC. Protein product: CASSYPTQSVRNEETQYF.

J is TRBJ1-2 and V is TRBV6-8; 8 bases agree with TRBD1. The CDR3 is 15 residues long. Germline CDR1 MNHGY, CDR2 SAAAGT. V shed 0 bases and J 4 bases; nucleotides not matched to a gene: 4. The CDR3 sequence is CASSYSTGTGYGYTF. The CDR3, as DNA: TGTGCCAGCAGTTACTCGACAGGGACAGGCTATGGCTACACCTTC.

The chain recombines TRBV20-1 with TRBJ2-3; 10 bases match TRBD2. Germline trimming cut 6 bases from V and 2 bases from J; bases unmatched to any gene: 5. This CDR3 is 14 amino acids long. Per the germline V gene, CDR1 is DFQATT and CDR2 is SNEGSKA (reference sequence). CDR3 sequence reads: CSARTSGNTDTQYF. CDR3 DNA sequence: TGCAGTGCCAGGACTAGCGGAAACACAGATACGCAGTATTTT.

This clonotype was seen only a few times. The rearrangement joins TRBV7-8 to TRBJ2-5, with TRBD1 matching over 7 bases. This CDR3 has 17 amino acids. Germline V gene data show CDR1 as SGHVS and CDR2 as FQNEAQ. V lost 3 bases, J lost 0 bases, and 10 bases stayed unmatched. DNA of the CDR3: TGTGCCAGCAGCTTGGGAATAGGGGGCTTGGACCAAGAGACCCAGTACTTC. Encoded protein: CASSLGIGGLDQETQYF.

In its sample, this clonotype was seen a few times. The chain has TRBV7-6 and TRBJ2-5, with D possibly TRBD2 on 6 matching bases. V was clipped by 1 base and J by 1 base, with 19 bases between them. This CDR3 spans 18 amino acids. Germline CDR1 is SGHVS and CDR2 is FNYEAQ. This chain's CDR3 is CASSLVPGESQIQETQYF. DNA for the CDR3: TGTGCCAGCAGCTTAGTACCGGGAGAGTCACAGATCCAAGAGACCCAGTACTTC.

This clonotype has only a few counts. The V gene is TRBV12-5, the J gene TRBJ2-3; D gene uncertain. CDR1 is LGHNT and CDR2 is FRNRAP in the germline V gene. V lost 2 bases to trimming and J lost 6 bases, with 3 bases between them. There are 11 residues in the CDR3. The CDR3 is CASGLIDTQYF. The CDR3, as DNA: TGTGCTAGTGGTTTGATCGATACGCAGTATTTT.

The CDR3: CASSSHWGENTEAFF. The CDR3 DNA follows: TGTGCCAGCAGCTCCCACTGGGGCGAGAACACTGAAGCTTTCTTT. The gene calls are TRBV11-1 and TRBJ1-1, with D tentatively TRBD1 (5 bases). Between the trimmed V and J ends, which lost 4 bases and 1 base, there was a span of 13 bases. The CDR3 runs 15 residues. Germline CDR1 SGHAT, CDR2 FQDESV (reference sequence).

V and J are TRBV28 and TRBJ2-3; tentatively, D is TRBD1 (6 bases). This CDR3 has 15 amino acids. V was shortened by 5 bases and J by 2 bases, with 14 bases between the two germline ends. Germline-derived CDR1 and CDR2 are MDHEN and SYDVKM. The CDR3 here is CASSPLPGVTDTQYF. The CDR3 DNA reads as TGTGCCAGCAGTCCCCTTCCAGGGGTCACAGATACGCAGTATTTT. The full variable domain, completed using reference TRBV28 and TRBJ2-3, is DVKVTQSSRYLVKRTGEKVFLECVQDMDHENMFWYRQDPGLGLRLIYFSYDVKMKEKGDIPEGYSVSREKKERFSLILESASTNQTSMYLCASSPLPGVTDTQYFGPGTRLTVL.

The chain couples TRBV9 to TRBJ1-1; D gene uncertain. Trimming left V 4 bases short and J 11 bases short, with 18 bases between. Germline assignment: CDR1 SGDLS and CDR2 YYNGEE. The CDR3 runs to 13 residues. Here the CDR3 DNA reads TGTGCCAGCAGCCCTTCGTCCCCGAATCAGGCTTTCTTT. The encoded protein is CASSPSSPNQAFF.

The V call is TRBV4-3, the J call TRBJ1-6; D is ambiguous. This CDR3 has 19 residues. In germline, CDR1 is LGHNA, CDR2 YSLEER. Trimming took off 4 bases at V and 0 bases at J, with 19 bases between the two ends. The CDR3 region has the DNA TGCGCCAGCAGCCTAGCCAACGCGGGCTCCAGCTCCTATAATTCACCCCTCCACTTT. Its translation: CASSLANAGSSSYNSPLHF.

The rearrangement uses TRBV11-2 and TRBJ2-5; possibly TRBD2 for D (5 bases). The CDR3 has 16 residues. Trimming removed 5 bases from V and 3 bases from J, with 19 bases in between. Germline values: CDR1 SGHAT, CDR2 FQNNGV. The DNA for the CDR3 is TGTGCCAGCAGCCTCCACCCCACTAGGAATGAAGAGACCCAGTACTTC. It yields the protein CASSLHPTRNEETQYF.

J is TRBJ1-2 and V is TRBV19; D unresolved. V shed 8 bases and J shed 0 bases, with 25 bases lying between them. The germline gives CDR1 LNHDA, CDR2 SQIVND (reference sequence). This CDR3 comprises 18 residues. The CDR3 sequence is CASVPLSGDPQSNYGYTF. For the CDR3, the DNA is TGTGCCAGTGTACCCCTATCAGGCGATCCTCAATCTAACTATGGCTACACCTTC.

For the CDR3, the DNA is TGCAGTGCTAGAGACGTGGGACTTACCGATGAGCAGTTCTTC. This sequence encodes CSARDVGLTDEQFF. This rearrangement joins TRBV20-1 to TRBJ2-1; a possible D gene is TRBD2 (6 bases). The germline V and J ends were trimmed by 0 bases and 8 bases, with 14 bases remaining between them. The CDR3 contains 14 residues. Germline values: CDR1 DFQATT, CDR2 SNEGSKA (reference sequence).

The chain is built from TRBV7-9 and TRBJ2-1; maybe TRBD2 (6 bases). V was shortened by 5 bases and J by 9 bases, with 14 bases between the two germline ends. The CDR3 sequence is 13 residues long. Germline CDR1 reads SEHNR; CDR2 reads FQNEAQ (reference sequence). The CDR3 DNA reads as TGTGCCAGCAGCCCGGGGGATATAGGTGAGCAGTTCTTC. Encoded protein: CASSPGDIGEQFF. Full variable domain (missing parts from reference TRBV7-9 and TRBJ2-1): DTGVSQNPRHKITKRGQNVTFRCDPISEHNRLYWYRQTLGQGPEFLTYFQNEAQLEKSRLLSDRFSAERPKGSFSTLEIQRTEQGDSAMYLCASSPGDIGEQFFGPGTRLTVL.

CDR3 region: CASSPGTGFSEQYF. CDR3 DNA: TGTGCCAGCAGTCCCGGGACAGGGTTTTCCGAGCAGTACTTC. The J gene is TRBJ2-7, the V gene TRBV27, with 9 bases lining up with TRBD1. Germline lookup yields CDR1 MNHEY and CDR2 SMNVEV (reference sequence). The CDR3 is 14 residues long. V lost 5 bases, J lost 6 bases, and 8 bases stayed unmatched.

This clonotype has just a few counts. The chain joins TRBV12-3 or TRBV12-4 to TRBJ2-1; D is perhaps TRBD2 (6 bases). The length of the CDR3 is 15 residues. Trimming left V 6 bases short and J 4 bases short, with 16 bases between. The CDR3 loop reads CASSPGTSIYNEQFF. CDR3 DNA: TGTGCCAGCAGCCCCGGGACTTCTATATACAATGAGCAGTTCTTC.

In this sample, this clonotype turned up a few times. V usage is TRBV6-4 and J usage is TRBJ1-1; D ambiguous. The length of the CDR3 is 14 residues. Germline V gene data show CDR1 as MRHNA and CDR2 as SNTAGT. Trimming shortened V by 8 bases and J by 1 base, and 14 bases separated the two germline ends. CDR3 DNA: TGTGCCAGCCGCCGGGAGACTGGGAACACTGAAGCTTTCTTT. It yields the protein CASRRETGNTEAFF.

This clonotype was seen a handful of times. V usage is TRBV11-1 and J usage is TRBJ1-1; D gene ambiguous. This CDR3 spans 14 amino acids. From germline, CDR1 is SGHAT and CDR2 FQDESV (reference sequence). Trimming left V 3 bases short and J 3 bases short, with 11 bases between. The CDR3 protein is CASSLGRADTEAFF. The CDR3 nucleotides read TGTGCCAGCAGCTTGGGGAGGGCGGACACTGAAGCTTTCTTT.

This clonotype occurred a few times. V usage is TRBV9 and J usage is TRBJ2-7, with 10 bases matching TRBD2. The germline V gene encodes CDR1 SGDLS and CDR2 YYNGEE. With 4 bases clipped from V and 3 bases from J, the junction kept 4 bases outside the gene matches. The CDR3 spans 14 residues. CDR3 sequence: CASSPPSGSYEQYF. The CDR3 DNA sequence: TGTGCCAGCAGCCCCCCTAGCGGGAGCTACGAGCAGTACTTC.

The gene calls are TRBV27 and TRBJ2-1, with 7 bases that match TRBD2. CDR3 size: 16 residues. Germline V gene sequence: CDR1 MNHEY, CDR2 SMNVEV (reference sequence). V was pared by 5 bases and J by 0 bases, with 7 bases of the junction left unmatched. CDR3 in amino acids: CASSLLAVSSYNEQFF. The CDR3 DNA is TGTGCCAGCAGTCTCCTAGCGGTTAGCTCCTACAATGAGCAGTTCTTC.

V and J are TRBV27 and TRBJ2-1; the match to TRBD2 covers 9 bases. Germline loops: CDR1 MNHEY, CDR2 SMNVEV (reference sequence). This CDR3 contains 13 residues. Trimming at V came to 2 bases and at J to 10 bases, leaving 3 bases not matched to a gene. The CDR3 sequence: CASSLGTSTEQFF. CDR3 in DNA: TGTGCCAGCAGTTTAGGGACTAGCACCGAGCAGTTCTTC.

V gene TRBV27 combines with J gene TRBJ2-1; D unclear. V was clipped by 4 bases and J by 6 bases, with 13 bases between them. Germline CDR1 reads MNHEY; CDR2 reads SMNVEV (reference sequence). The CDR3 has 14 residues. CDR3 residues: CASSSWLRANEQFF. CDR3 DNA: TGTGCCAGCAGTTCCTGGCTAAGGGCCAATGAGCAGTTCTTC.

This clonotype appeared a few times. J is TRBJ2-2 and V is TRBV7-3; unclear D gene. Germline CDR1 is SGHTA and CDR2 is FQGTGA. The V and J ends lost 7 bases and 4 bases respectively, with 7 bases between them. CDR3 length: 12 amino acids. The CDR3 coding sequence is TGTGCCAGCAAGGATGCCACCGGGGAGCTGTTTTTT. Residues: CASKDATGELFF.